The rows below give T cell receptor beta chains drawn from one sample of a study of identical twins. Each CDR3 protein is one row after TCRdb ran MiXCR on the 5' RACE reads. The sample shows about 890,000 distinct CDR3 sequences, 9% to 15% of them seen only once. The same sample was also used in a study of yellow fever vaccine responses in identical twins.

The sample taken for sequencing was PBMCs. The receptors stem from a woman aged 18-29 years in good health. The CDR3 runs from the conserved cysteine through the conserved F or W. D genes are given only for firm matches. Clone size appears in some rows only: once, few, many, or a class for an expanded clone.

TRBJ2-5,TRBD2,TRBV29-1,NA,TGCAGCGTTCAAGCGGGACTAGCGGGGGGGCTTTTAGAGACCCAGTACTTC,CSVQAGLAGGLLETQYF
TRBJ2-2,NA,TRBV9,few,TGTGCCAGCAGCGTAGTTCTGAACACCGGGGAGCTGTTTTTT,CASSVVLNTGELFF
TRBJ2-1,NA,TRBV28,few,TGTGCCAGCGCTGACAGCCACAATGAGCAGTTCTTC,CASADSHNEQFF
TRBJ1-1,NA,TRBV5-5,NA,TGTGCCAGCAGCTTCACACCGACAGCGAACACTGAAGCTTTCTTT,CASSFTPTANTEAFF
TRBJ2-3,NA,TRBV11-3,NA,TGTGCCAGCAGCTTAGCCCGCGGGAAGACCACAGATACGCAGTATTTT,CASSLARGKTTDTQYF
TRBJ2-1,TRBD2,TRBV24-1,many,TGTGCCACCAGTGATTTCACTAGCGGGGGGGTAAATGAGCAGTTCTTC,CATSDFTSGGVNEQFF
TRBJ1-1,TRBD1,TRBV2,few,TGTGCCAGCAACGACAGGGGGAACACTGAAGCTTTCTTT,CASNDRGNTEAFF
TRBJ2-3,TRBD2,TRBV27,NA,TGTGCCAGCATTCCCCTAGCGGGGGGTTTATACACAGATACGCAGTATTTT,CASIPLAGGLYTDTQYF
TRBJ1-2,NA,TRBV7-9,NA,TGTGCCAGCAGCCCCGGCGGTCCCTACTACGGCTACACCTTC,CASSPGGPYYGYTF
TRBJ2-3,NA,TRBV7-9,NA,TGTGCCAGCAGCTTACCCCAGGGGCCAGATACGCAGTATTTT,CASSLPQGPDTQYF
TRBJ2-1,TRBD1,TRBV5-1,many,TGCGCCAGCAGCTTGGGGACAGGGGGCTCTTTCGATGAGCAGTTCTTC,CASSLGTGGSFDEQFF
TRBJ2-1,NA,TRBV10-3,few,TGTGCCATCACCCCCAACAGGCTTCAAAGCTCCTACAATGAGCAGTTCTTC,CAITPNRLQSSYNEQFF
TRBJ2-1,TRBD2,TRBV18,few,TGTGCCAGCTCACCCCCTGCGGGAGGGCCTAGCTCCTACAATGAGCAGTTCTTC,CASSPPAGGPSSYNEQFF
TRBJ2-1,NA,TRBV7-9,many,TGTGCCAGCAGCTCAGGGACCCTTAGCTCCTACAATGAGCAGTTCTTC,CASSSGTLSSYNEQFF
TRBJ1-4,NA,TRBV5-6,NA,TGTGCCAGCAGCTTGGGGCCGACAGCCACTAATGAAAAACTGTTTTTT,CASSLGPTATNEKLFF
TRBJ2-1,NA,TRBV5-1,few,TGCGCCAGCAGCTTGGCGGTCGCCCTCATCTACAATGAGCAGTTCTTC,CASSLAVALIYNEQFF
TRBJ2-1,NA,TRBV10-3,NA,TGTGCCATCAGTGAGTCCCAGGGGATGAAGGAGCAGTTCTTC,CAISESQGMKEQFF
TRBJ1-5,NA,TRBV15,NA,TGTGCCACCGCCTGGGAGAGCAATCAGCCCCAGCATTTT,CATAWESNQPQHF
TRBJ2-2,TRBD2,TRBV3-1,few,TGTGCCAGCAGCCAAGGACTAGCGAGCGACACCGGGGAGCTGTTTTTT,CASSQGLASDTGELFF
TRBJ2-7,TRBD2,TRBV6-5,NA,TGTGCCAGCAGTTACTGGGCGGGAGGGCAAAGCGAGCAGTACTTC,CASSYWAGGQSEQYF
TRBJ1-2,TRBD1,TRBV5-1,few,TGCGCCAGCAGCTACTCCGGGACAGGGGGCGTCGACTATGGCTACACCTTC,CASSYSGTGGVDYGYTF
TRBJ1-1,TRBD1,TRBV20-1,NA,TGCAGTGCTAGGGTAGGGGGCGAGTTGAGCACTGAAGCTTTCTTT,CSARVGGELSTEAFF
TRBJ2-1,NA,TRBV6-1,few,TGTGCCAGCAAGGTGATCGGGTACAATGAGCAGTTCTTC,CASKVIGYNEQFF
TRBJ2-5,TRBD1,TRBV7-9,few,TGTGCCAGCAGCTTTGACTGGACAGGGGGGCAGACCCAGTACTTC,CASSFDWTGGQTQYF
TRBJ1-2,NA,TRBV29-1,many,TGCAGCGTAACTCTTAACTATGGCTACACCTTC,CSVTLNYGYTF
TRBJ1-6,NA,TRBV19,NA,TGTGCCAGTAGTATGGATCAGGGTAATTCACCCCTCCACTTT,CASSMDQGNSPLHF
TRBJ2-1,NA,TRBV10-3,few,TGTGCCACCGACCTCTTTGGGACTGGGTACAATGAGCAGTTCTTC,CATDLFGTGYNEQFF
TRBJ2-3,TRBD2,TRBV4-2,many,TGTGCCAGCAGCCATGCGGGGGAACTCAGGCAAACGCAGTATTTT,CASSHAGELRQTQYF
TRBJ1-1,TRBD1,TRBV18,NA,TGTGCCAGCTCACAGGGGGCCGCAAAACTCACTGAAGCTTTCTTT,CASSQGAAKLTEAFF
TRBJ1-4,TRBD1,TRBV20-1,many,TGCAGTGCCAGGGACAGGGTTTTCGAAAAACTGTTTTTT,CSARDRVFEKLFF
TRBJ2-5,NA,TRBV15,NA,TGTGCCACCAGCCGGGACAGCGGGTACCAAGAGACCCAGTACTTC,CATSRDSGYQETQYF
TRBJ1-5,NA,TRBV12-3/TRBV12-4,many,TGTGCCAGCAGTTTTGCGGGACATCAGCCCCAGCATTTT,CASSFAGHQPQHF
TRBJ2-3,NA,TRBV4-1,few,TGCGCCAGCAGCCAAGGTAATAGCGGTTTCACAGATACGCAGTATTTT,CASSQGNSGFTDTQYF
TRBJ1-1,TRBD1,TRBV6-1,few,TGTGAAAACAGGGGAGAAAGGGGGTTCGACACTGAAGCTTTCTTT,CENRGERGFDTEAFF
TRBJ1-6,TRBD1,TRBV10-2,NA,TGCGCCAGCAAAGGGACAGCATATAATTCACCCCTCCACTTT,CASKGTAYNSPLHF
TRBJ2-7,NA,TRBV6-2/TRBV6-3,NA,TGTGCCAGCAGTGCAGTAGCGGACAACTACGAGCAGTACTTC,CASSAVADNYEQYF
TRBJ2-2,TRBD2,TRBV11-2,few,TGTGCCAGCAGCTTCCCGGGTCTAGCGGGAGTTCAGAACACCGGGGAGCTGTTTTTT,CASSFPGLAGVQNTGELFF
TRBJ1-4,TRBD1,TRBV5-1,many,TGCGCCAGCAGCATTACAGGGGGAAATGAAAAACTGTTTTTT,CASSITGGNEKLFF
TRBJ1-5,NA,TRBV6-1,NA,TGTGCCAGCAGTCCCGGAGCTGGCACCTATAGCAATCAGCCCCAGCATTTT,CASSPGAGTYSNQPQHF
TRBJ1-1,NA,TRBV12-3/TRBV12-4,many,TGTGCCAGCAGCACGACGAACACTGAAGCTTTCTTT,CASSTTNTEAFF
TRBJ1-1,NA,TRBV5-1,many,TGCGCCAGCAGCTTGGCGGTTGGCCAGAACACTGAAGCTTTCTTT,CASSLAVGQNTEAFF
TRBJ2-7,NA,TRBV5-5,many,TGTGCCAGCAGCCGGACAGAAACCTACGAGCAGTACTTC,CASSRTETYEQYF
TRBJ2-7,TRBD2,TRBV4-1,few,TGCGCCAGCAGCCAAGAGAGGCGGGAGGCCTACGAGCAGTACTTC,CASSQERREAYEQYF